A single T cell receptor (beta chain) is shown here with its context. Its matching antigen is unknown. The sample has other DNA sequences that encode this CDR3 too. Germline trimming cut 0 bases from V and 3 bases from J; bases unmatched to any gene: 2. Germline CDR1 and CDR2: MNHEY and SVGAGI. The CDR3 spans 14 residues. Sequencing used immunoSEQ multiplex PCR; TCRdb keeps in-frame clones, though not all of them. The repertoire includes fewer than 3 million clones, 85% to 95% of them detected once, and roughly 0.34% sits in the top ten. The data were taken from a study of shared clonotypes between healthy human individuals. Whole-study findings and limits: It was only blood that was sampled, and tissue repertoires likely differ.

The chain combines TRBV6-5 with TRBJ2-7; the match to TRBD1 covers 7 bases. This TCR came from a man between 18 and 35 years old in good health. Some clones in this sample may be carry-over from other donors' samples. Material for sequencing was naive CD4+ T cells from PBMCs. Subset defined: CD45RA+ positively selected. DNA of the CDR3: TGTGCCAGCAGTTACTCGGGACAGAGCTACGAGCAGTACTTC. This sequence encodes CASSYSGQSYEQYF.